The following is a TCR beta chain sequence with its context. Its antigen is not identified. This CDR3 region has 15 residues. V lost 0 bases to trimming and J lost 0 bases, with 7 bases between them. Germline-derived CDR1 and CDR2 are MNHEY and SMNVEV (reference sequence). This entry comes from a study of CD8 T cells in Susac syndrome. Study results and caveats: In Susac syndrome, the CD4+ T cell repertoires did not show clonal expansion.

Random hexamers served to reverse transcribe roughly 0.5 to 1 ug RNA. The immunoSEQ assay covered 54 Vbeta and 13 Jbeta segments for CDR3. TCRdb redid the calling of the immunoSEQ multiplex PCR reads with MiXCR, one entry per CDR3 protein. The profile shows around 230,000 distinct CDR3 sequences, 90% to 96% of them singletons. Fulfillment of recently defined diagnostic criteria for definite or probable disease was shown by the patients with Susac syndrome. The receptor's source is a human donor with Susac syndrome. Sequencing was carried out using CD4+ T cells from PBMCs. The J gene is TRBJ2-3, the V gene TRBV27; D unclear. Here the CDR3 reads CASSLSWQSTDTQYF. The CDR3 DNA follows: TGTGCCAGCAGTTTATCCTGGCAGAGCACAGATACGCAGTATTTT.